A selection of T cell receptor beta chains follows, all from one sample in a study of regulatory T cells in long-lasting Graves disease. TCRdb passed the multiplex PCR reads through MiXCR, listing each CDR3 protein once. The sample includes 350,000 to 450,000 distinct CDR3 sequences, approximately 16% of them seen just once. These data also formed part of another study, on T cells in Graves' hyperthyroidism and ophthalmopathy.

Sample: peripheral blood mononuclear cells (PBMCs), taken at new diagnosis, from a patient treated with antithyroid drugs. The receptors stem from a middle-aged woman with Graves disease. Each CDR3 is given with its conserved first and last residue. Each record gives: V gene, D gene, clone size, J gene, CDR3 DNA, CDR3 protein. D genes are given only for firm matches. For some rows the clone size is stated as once, few or many, or as a class when expanded; others skip it.

TRBV29-1	.	many	TRBJ1-3	TGCAGCGTTGAACCCAGACTCTCTGGAAACACCATATATTTT	CSVEPRLSGNTIYF
TRBV5-1	.	many	TRBJ1-1	TGCGCCAGCAGCCCGATGGGGGTGAACACTGAAGCTTTCTTT	CASSPMGVNTEAFF
TRBV3-1	TRBD1	many	TRBJ2-1	TGTGCCAGCAGCCCCCGGGACAGGCCCTACAATGAGCAGTTCTTC	CASSPRDRPYNEQFF
TRBV12-3/TRBV12-4	TRBD1	many	TRBJ2-3	TGTGCCAGCAGTTTAGCCAGGGGGCTCGCAGATACGCAGTATTTT	CASSLARGLADTQYF
TRBV28	.	.	TRBJ1-6	TGTGCCAGCAGCGTAGAGGAAAGGATTTCACCCCTCCACTTT	CASSVEERISPLHF
TRBV28	.	many	TRBJ2-1	TGTGCCAGCAGTTTCCCCAAAACTAGGGGCGGGGATGAGCAGTTCTTC	CASSFPKTRGGDEQFF
TRBV5-6	TRBD1	few	TRBJ2-1	TGTGCCAGCAGCCCCATCGACAGGGCCAAAAACAATGAGCAGTTCTTC	CASSPIDRAKNNEQFF
TRBV5-6	.	few	TRBJ2-1	TGTGCCAGCAGCTTGGGGGCTAGCGCGTACTCCTACAATGAGCAGTTCTTC	CASSLGASAYSYNEQFF
TRBV7-9	TRBD2	many	TRBJ2-1	TGTGCCAGCAGCTTACGGCTAGCGGGAGGGCGATACAATGAGCAGTTCTTC	CASSLRLAGGRYNEQFF
TRBV7-2	.	many	TRBJ2-7	TGTGCCAGCAGCGGAGACGGGACCTCCTACGAGCAGTACTTC	CASSGDGTSYEQYF
TRBV7-9	.	many	TRBJ2-1	TGTGCCAGCAGCCTTAGTGGTGGGAGGACCTACAATGAGCAGTTCTTC	CASSLSGGRTYNEQFF
TRBV5-1	TRBD1	many	TRBJ1-1	TGCGCCAGCAGCTTGTGGCAGGGGGCAGGTCTCACTGAAGCTTTCTTT	CASSLWQGAGLTEAFF
TRBV20-1	.	many	TRBJ2-1	TGCAGTGCTATGGGGTGGCAGAGCAATGAGCAGTTCTTC	CSAMGWQSNEQFF
TRBV20-1	TRBD1	many	TRBJ1-5	TGCAGTGCCAGGGACAGGGGAGGATTGGGTAGCAATCAGCCCCAGCATTTT	CSARDRGGLGSNQPQHF
TRBV27	TRBD2	many	TRBJ2-3	TGTGCCAGCAGTTTGGGAGGGATCTCAGATACGCAGTATTTT	CASSLGGISDTQYF